Listed below are T cell receptor beta chains from one sample, sequenced in a study of control samples from healthy donors and cancer patients. Clones were sequenced by immunoSEQ multiplex PCR, and TCRdb holds only the in-frame ones, with some missing. Here the sample spans 260,000 or so clones, more than 65% being singletons. Sequencing was carried out using PBMCs. These receptors all come from a woman aged 60-75 years with lung cancer. Both conserved end residues are trimmed from each CDR3. The order of the fields is J gene, V gene, CDR3 protein.

TRBJ2-3 TRBV6-5 ATAWDFNTDTQY
TRBJ2-1 TRBV19 ASSPSYYNEQF
TRBJ1-4 TRBV27 ASRKNRGGGEKLF
TRBJ2-3 TRBV5-4 ASAEGGSGGTDTQY
TRBJ2-7 TRBV19 ASRSRDRGPYEQY
TRBJ2-1 TRBV27 ASSSSVPPYNEQF
TRBJ1-1 TRBV9 ASSANIGVTEAF
TRBJ1-2 TRBV19 ASSAGQGRAYGYT
TRBJ2-1 TRBV3-1/TRBV3-2 ASSLYTRYNEQF
TRBJ1-1 TRBV7-2 ASSFGQGTKAF
TRBJ2-3 TRBV4-2 ASSQRGLWGDTQY
TRBJ1-1 TRBV5-1 ASSPGASDTEAF
TRBJ2-1 TRBV7-2 ASRPFLAPVDEQF
TRBJ1-6 TRBV2 ASSVEGGNSPLH
TRBJ2-3 TRBV9 ASSAQPAEYTDTQY
TRBJ2-5 TRBV12-3/TRBV12-4 ASSEYQETQY
TRBJ1-1 TRBV11-2 ASSLGAGTEAF
TRBJ2-1 TRBV28 ASSLSSGLAGVFYNEQF
TRBJ1-1 TRBV28 ASSLLRESEAF
TRBJ1-1 TRBV23-1 ASTSTGVNTEAF
TRBJ2-2 TRBV10-3 AISDWDRYTGELF
TRBJ1-4 TRBV29-1 SVGNRGRTEKLF
TRBJ1-1 TRBV18 ASSLIPAEAF
TRBJ2-5 TRBV29-1 SVVPIQGLGQETQY
TRBJ2-7 TRBV6-5 ASTGHTYEQY
TRBJ1-2 TRBV29-1 SVEGMGGPYGYT
TRBJ1-4 TRBV6-5 ASSYLQGAPNEKLF
TRBJ2-3 TRBV2 ASRDRTASTDTQY
TRBJ1-6 TRBV2 ASSARGRNSPLH
TRBJ1-1 TRBV9 ASNQGAADTEAF
TRBJ2-5 TRBV13 ASSLGRGLQETQY
TRBJ2-5 TRBV19 ASSLAGGLLETQY
TRBJ1-1 TRBV29-1 SASEGTNTEAF
TRBJ2-1 TRBV9 ASSVRGTDNEQF
TRBJ2-5 TRBV24-1 ATSEWTGGRETQY
TRBJ1-4 TRBV29-1 SVQPRAGDEKLF
TRBJ2-1 TRBV19 ASSLVYNEQF
TRBJ2-7 TRBV5-1 ASSPTGSTSQY
TRBJ1-4 TRBV19 ASSTVGAHDEKLF
TRBJ2-1 TRBV6-1 ASSSRGSDNEQF
TRBJ2-3 TRBV6-2/TRBV6-3 ASSSGPPTDTQY
TRBJ1-2 TRBV5-1 ASGPGHTAGYGYT
TRBJ1-3 TRBV5-4 ASSGTGGGGNTIY
TRBJ1-4 TRBV2 ASRGAEKLF
TRBJ2-3 TRBV7-7 ASSAYRGSTDTQY
TRBJ2-6 TRBV19 ASSSRSSGANVLT
TRBJ1-5 TRBV7-2 ASSLEGFSNQPQH
TRBJ1-1 TRBV7-9 ASSTGTGGVTEAF
TRBJ2-7 TRBV5-1 ASSLVQGYEQY
TRBJ1-2 TRBV11-2 ASSPQVGGYT
TRBJ1-4 TRBV19 ASSTGEYEKLF
TRBJ2-3 TRBV2 ASQDSYPQDTQY
TRBJ1-1 TRBV28 ASSLAGTTNTEAF
TRBJ2-1 TRBV28 ASSLSGYIEQF
TRBJ2-1 TRBV5-1 ASSRREGHEQF
TRBJ1-2 TRBV7-3 ASSMTGAGDGYT
TRBJ2-7 TRBV13 ASSLRQGRGEQY
TRBJ2-1 TRBV30 AWTNGLANEQF
TRBJ2-6 TRBV5-1 ASSLLATTNVLT